This TCR beta chain was captured by sequencing in a study of T cell responses to AZD1222 COVID-19 vaccine. Study results and caveats: Clonal diversity was possibly underestimated, and the donors were mostly white British, with more females.

As for this clone: The antigen is unknown.

Assay: immunoSEQ multiplex PCR; the TCRdb copy retains only in-frame clones and omits some. The table records about 180,000 clones, around nine tenths of them present only once. V lost 4 bases to trimming and J lost 7 bases, with 10 bases between them. Germline V gene sequence: CDR1 GTSNPN, CDR2 SVGIG (reference sequence). This CDR3 contains 11 residues. The chain links TRBV30 to TRBJ1-1; D ambiguous. This receptor was identified in an adult in good health. The sequencing used peripheral blood, collected on day 0 of AZD1222 vaccination. The CDR3 DNA is TGTGCCTGGAAGGGCGGAGGTGAAGCTTTCTTT. This gives the protein CAWKGGGEAFF.